A selection of T cell receptor beta chains follows, all from one sample in a study of cytomegalovirus exposure and HLA in healthy donors. The table came from immunoSEQ multiplex PCR; TCRdb's copy has only in-frame clones and leaves some out. The sample lists approximately 150,000 clones; just under 80% were seen once. Sequencing was done on a sample of PBMCs. The origin of the receptors is a man aged 25-40 years in good health and CMV-seronegative. Each CDR3 is given with its conserved first and last residue. D genes are given only for firm matches. A row's size may be missing; if present it is once, few, many or a size class.

cdr3_aa	cdr3_nt	d_call	v_call	j_call	clone_size
CASSRSGPSYNEQFF	TGTGCCAGCAGCCGAAGCGGGCCCTCCTACAATGAGCAGTTCTTC	NA	TRBV27	TRBJ2-1	NA
CASGIGQEAYGYTF	TGTGCCAGCGGGATTGGACAGGAGGCCTATGGCTACACCTTC	TRBD1	TRBV27	TRBJ1-2	NA
CASSYTGPETQYF	TGTGCCAGCAGTTATACAGGGCCAGAGACCCAGTACTTC	NA	TRBV27	TRBJ2-5	NA
CASSARGTNTGELFF	TGTGCCAGCAGCGCTCGGGGGACGAACACCGGGGAGCTGTTTTTT	NA	TRBV9	TRBJ2-2	NA
CASSLVARLTGELFF	TGTGCCAGCAGCTTAGTCGCCAGGCTGACCGGGGAGCTGTTTTTT	NA	TRBV11-2	TRBJ2-2	few
CASSPGQLTGELFF	TGTGCCAGCAGCCCGGGACAGCTCACCGGGGAGCTGTTTTTT	TRBD1	TRBV27	TRBJ2-2	NA
CASSYSERGSYEQYF	TGTGCCAGCAGTTACTCTGAGCGGGGTTCCTACGAGCAGTACTTC	TRBD2	TRBV6-5	TRBJ2-7	NA
CASSIGQGATNEKLFF	TGTGCCAGCAGCATCGGACAGGGTGCCACTAATGAAAAACTGTTTTTT	TRBD1	TRBV5-4	TRBJ1-4	NA
CASSKDRGNYGYTF	TGTGCCAGCAGCAAAGACAGGGGGAACTATGGCTACACCTTC	TRBD1	TRBV5-6	TRBJ1-2	NA
CASTQGGSSVDEQYF	TGTGCCAGCACCCAGGGCGGTAGTTCTGTAGACGAGCAGTACTTC	NA	TRBV28	TRBJ2-7	NA
CASKGVGDYSNQPQHF	TGTGCCAGCAAGGGGGTGGGGGATTATAGCAATCAGCCCCAGCATTTT	NA	TRBV19	TRBJ1-5	once
CASSRGNEQFF	TGTGCCAGCAGTAGGGGTAATGAGCAGTTCTTC	NA	TRBV27	TRBJ2-1	NA
CASSLGTGEAHEQYF	TGCGCCAGCAGTCTCGGGACAGGGGAGGCTCACGAGCAGTACTTC	TRBD1	TRBV5-1	TRBJ2-7	NA
CASSLGGYNEQFF	TGTGCCAGCAGTTTGGGGGGCTACAATGAGCAGTTCTTC	NA	TRBV27	TRBJ2-1	NA
CASHSSYNEQFF	TGTGCCAGCCATAGCTCCTACAATGAGCAGTTCTTC	NA	TRBV11-2	TRBJ2-1	NA
CASSLVGGVSLREQYF	TGTGCCAGCAGCTTAGTCGGAGGGGTATCCCTCCGCGAGCAGTACTTC	NA	TRBV11-2	TRBJ2-7	NA
CASTHRLGGSATEAFF	TGTGCCAGTACTCACCGACTTGGGGGGTCGGCCACTGAAGCTTTCTTT	NA	TRBV19	TRBJ1-1	NA
CASSQRDRGSSLGGYTF	TGCGCCAGCAGCCAGCGGGACAGGGGCTCGTCTCTTGGGGGCTACACCTTC	TRBD1	TRBV5-1	TRBJ1-2	NA
CASRSGGAQNEQYF	TGTGCCAGCAGATCGGGGGGGGCGCAAAACGAGCAGTACTTC	TRBD2	TRBV28	TRBJ2-7	NA
CASSLGLEGYNEQFF	TGTGCCAGCAGCTTAGGACTAGAGGGGTACAATGAGCAGTTCTTC	NA	TRBV7-2	TRBJ2-1	NA
CASSPNRGRGETQYF	TGTGCCAGCAGCCCCAACCGCGGGAGAGGGGAGACCCAGTACTTC	TRBD2	TRBV7-2	TRBJ2-5	NA
CASSRMELRDTQYF	TGTGCCAGCTCAAGGATGGAGCTGAGGGATACGCAGTATTTT	NA	TRBV18	TRBJ2-3	NA